Each of the 7 T cell receptor beta chains below was sequenced from the same sample in a study of blood T cell repertoires in COVID-19. Using immunoSEQ multiplex PCR, the repertoire was profiled, and TCRdb retains in-frame clones only, with some absent. There are 95,000 to 150,000 clones in the sample; 85% to 90% occur only once, and approximately 28% lies in the top ten. The sequenced sample consisted of peripheral blood. The receptor source for this set is a man in his 70s with active or convalescent COVID-19.

The rearrangement joins TRBV9 to TRBJ2-2; possibly TRBD1 for D (6 bases). V was cut by 3 bases and J by 2 bases, with 11 bases left in between. There are 15 residues in the CDR3. The germline gives CDR1 SGDLS, CDR2 YYNGEE. The CDR3 here is CASSAGTLNTGELFF. For the CDR3, the DNA is TGTGCCAGCAGCGCGGGGACATTAAACACCGGGGAGCTGTTTTTT.

CDR3 protein: CASSFLGQGSSYEQYF. The DNA for the CDR3 is TGTGCCAGCAGCTTTTTGGGGCAGGGAAGCTCCTACGAGCAGTACTTC. The rearrangement joins TRBV5-6 to TRBJ2-7; tentatively, D is TRBD1 (5 bases). This CDR3 comprises 16 residues. V shed 2 bases and J shed 0 bases, with 15 bases lying between them. Germline assignment: CDR1 SGHDT and CDR2 YYEEEE.

J is TRBJ1-2 and V is TRBV28; D may be TRBD1 (6 bases). The CDR3 covers 13 residues. Germline V gene sequence: CDR1 MDHEN, CDR2 SYDVKM. V was shortened by 5 bases and J by 6 bases, with 13 bases between the two germline ends. The CDR3 is CASSTGIWNGYTF. The CDR3 DNA follows: TGTGCCAGCAGTACAGGGATATGGAATGGCTACACCTTC.

The genes are TRBV19 and TRBJ2-7; a possible D gene is TRBD2 (6 bases). Germline lookup yields CDR1 LNHDA and CDR2 SQIVND (reference sequence). Trimming stripped 5 bases from V and 1 base from J, with 15 bases between. This CDR3 comprises 15 residues. The chain's CDR3 is CASSWRGSSSYEQYF. The CDR3 DNA follows: TGTGCCAGTAGTTGGCGGGGATCAAGTTCCTACGAGCAGTACTTC.

The chain joins TRBV2 to TRBJ1-2; D not certain. CDR3 length: 13 residues. The V end lost 4 bases, the J end lost 5 bases, and 11 bases lay between the germline ends. Germline V lookup: CDR1 SNHLY, CDR2 FYNNEI. CDR3 protein: CASSAAPGYGYTF. In DNA, the CDR3 is TGTGCCAGCAGTGCGGCCCCCGGGTATGGCTACACCTTC.

The genes are TRBV21-1 and TRBJ2-7; the tabulated D call, TRBD2, remains unverified against the DNA. TRBV21-1 is a listed pseudogene. The CDR3 length is 16 residues. The DNA of the CDR3 is TGTGCCAGCAGATGGGTGGGAGGCTCTGGGCACTACGAGCAGTACTTC. This encodes CASRWVGGSGHYEQYF.

The chain links TRBV7-8 to TRBJ2-1, with D possibly being TRBD2 (5 bases). Germline V gene lookup returns CDR1 SGHVS and CDR2 FQNEAQ. Between the trimmed V and J ends, which lost 4 bases and 0 bases, there was a span of 25 bases. The CDR3 contains 20 residues. The CDR3 DNA reads TGTGCCAGCAGCTCAGCGGACTTAAACGATAAGTTGAGCTCCTACAATGAGCAGTTCTTC. Its translation is CASSSADLNDKLSSYNEQFF.